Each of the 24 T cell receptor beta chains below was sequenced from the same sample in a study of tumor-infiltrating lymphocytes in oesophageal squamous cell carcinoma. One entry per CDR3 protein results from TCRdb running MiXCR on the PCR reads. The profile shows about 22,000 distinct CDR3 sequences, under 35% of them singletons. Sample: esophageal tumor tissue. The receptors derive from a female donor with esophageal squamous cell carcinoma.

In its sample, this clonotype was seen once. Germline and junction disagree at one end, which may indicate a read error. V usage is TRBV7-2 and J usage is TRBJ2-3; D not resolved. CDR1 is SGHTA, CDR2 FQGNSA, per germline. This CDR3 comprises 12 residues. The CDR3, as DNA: TGTGCCAGCTCTCACCCATTTCATGAGCAGTTCTTT. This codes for CASSHPFHEQFF. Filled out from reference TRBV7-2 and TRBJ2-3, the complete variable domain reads GAGVSQSPSNKVTEKGKDVELRCDPISGHTALYWYRQSLGQGLEFLIYFQGNSAPDKSGLPSDRFSAERTGGSVSTLTIQRTQQEDSAVYLCASSHPFHEQFFGPGTRLTVL.

The CDR3 is CASSCGGSNEQFF. The CDR3 DNA follows: TGTGCCAGCAGCTGCGGCGGGAGCAATGAGCAGTTCTTC. This rearrangement joins TRBV11-3 to TRBJ2-1, with TRBD2 matching 7 bases. This CDR3 is built from 13 residues. The junction had 3 bases not matched to a gene; V was cut back by 4 bases and J by 6 bases. CDR1 and CDR2 from the germline V gene are SGHNT and YENEEA. Based on the CDR3 plus reference TRBV11-3 and TRBJ2-1, the full variable domain is EAGVVQSPRYKIIEKKQPVAFWCNPISGHNTLYWYLQNLGQGPELLIRYENEEAVDDSQLPKDRFSAERLKGVDSTLKIQPAELGDSAVYLCASSCGGSNEQFFGPGTRLTVL.

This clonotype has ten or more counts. The CDR3 bases are TGTGCCAGCAGCTTAGGTCGGGGCACTTACCTCTCCTACGAGCAGTACTTC. Its protein product is CASSLGRGTYLSYEQYF. This sequence joins TRBV11-2 and TRBJ2-7; D is possibly TRBD1 or TRBD2 (5 bases each). CDR1 is SGHAT, CDR2 FQNNGV, per germline. The CDR3 sequence is 17 residues long. V lost 1 base to trimming and J lost 0 bases, with 16 bases between them. The full variable domain, in which reference TRBV11-2 and TRBJ2-7 provide the parts outside the CDR3, is EAGVAQSPRYKIIEKRQSVAFWCNPISGHATLYWYQQILGQGPKLLIQFQNNGVVDDSQLPKDRFSAERLKGVDSTLKIQPAKLEDSAVYLCASSLGRGTYLSYEQYFGPGTRLTVT.

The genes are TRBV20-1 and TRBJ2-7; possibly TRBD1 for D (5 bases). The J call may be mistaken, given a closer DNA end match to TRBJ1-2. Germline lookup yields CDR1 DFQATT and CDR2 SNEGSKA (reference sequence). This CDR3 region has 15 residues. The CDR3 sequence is CSAQGEQLANYGYTF. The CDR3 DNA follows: TGCAGTGCCCAAGGGGAACAGCTAGCTAACTATGGCTACACCTTC.

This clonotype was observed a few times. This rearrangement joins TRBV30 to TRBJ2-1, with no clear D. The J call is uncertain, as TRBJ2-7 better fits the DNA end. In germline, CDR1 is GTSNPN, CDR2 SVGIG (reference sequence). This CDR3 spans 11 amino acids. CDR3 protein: CAWSLGNEQYF. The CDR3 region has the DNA TGTGCCTGGAGTCTGGGAAACGAGCAGTACTTC.

The CDR3 loop is CASSTPPEAKSPQETQYF. The CDR3 DNA reads TGTGCCAGCAGCACACCCCCCGAAGCGAAAAGTCCCCAAGAGACCCAGTACTTC. V usage is TRBV7-8 and J usage is TRBJ2-5, with D uncertain. V was clipped by 5 bases and J by 1 base, with 23 bases between them. The germline V gene has CDR1 SGHVS and CDR2 FQNEAQ. The CDR3 runs to 18 residues.

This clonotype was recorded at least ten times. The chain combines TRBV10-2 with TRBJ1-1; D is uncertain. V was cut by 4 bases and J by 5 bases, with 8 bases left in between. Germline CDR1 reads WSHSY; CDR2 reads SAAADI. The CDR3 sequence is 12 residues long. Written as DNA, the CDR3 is TGCGCCAGCAGTGTGAGTCGTACTGAAGCTTTCTTT. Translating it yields CASSVSRTEAFF.

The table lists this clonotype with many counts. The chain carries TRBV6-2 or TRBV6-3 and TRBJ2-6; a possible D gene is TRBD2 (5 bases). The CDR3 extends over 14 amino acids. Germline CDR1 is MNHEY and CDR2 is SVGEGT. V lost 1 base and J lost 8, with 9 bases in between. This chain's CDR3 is CASSYFRGTNVLTF. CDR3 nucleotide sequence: TGTGCCAGCAGTTACTTCCGGGGAACCAACGTCCTGACTTTC.

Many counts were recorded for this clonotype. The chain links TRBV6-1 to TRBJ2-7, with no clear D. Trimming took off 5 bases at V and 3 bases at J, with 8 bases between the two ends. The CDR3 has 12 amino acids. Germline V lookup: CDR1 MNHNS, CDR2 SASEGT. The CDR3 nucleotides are TGTGCCAGCAGTCAGTCAGGCTACGAGCAGTACTTC. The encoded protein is CASSQSGYEQYF.

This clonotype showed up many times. The CDR3 is CASSTDRGEQYF. The CDR3, as DNA: TGTGCCAGCAGCACGGACAGGGGCGAGCAGTACTTC. V and J are TRBV7-9 and TRBJ2-7; 9 bases are a match to TRBD1. The CDR3 runs to 12 residues. Losses at the gene ends were 5 bases for V and 6 bases for J; bases not matched to a gene: 2. Germline assignment: CDR1 SEHNR and CDR2 FQNEAQ (reference sequence).

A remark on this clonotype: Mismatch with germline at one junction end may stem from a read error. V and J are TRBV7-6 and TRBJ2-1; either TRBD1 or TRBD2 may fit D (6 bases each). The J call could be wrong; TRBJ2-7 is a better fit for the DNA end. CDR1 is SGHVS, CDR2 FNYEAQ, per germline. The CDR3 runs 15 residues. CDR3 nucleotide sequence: TGTGCTAGCAGCTTAGCGGCAGGGGACTCCTACGAGCAGTACTTC. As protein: CASSLAAGDSYEQYF.

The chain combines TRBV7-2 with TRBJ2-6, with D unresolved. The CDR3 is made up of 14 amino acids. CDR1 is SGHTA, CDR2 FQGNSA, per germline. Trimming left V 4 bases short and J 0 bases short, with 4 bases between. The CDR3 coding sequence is TGTGCCAGCAGCTGGGACTCTGGGGCCAACGTCCTGACTTTC. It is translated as CASSWDSGANVLTF. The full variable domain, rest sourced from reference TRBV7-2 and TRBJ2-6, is GAGVSQSPSNKVTEKGKDVELRCDPISGHTALYWYRQSLGQGLEFLIYFQGNSAPDKSGLPSDRFSAERTGGSVSTLTIQRTQQEDSAVYLCASSWDSGANVLTFGAGSRLTVL.

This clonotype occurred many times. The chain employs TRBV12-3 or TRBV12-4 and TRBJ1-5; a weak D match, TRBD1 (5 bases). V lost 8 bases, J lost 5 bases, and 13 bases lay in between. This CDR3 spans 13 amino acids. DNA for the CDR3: TGTGCCAGCGGGATGGGGGGGGATCAGCCCCAGCATTTT. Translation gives CASGMGGDQPQHF.

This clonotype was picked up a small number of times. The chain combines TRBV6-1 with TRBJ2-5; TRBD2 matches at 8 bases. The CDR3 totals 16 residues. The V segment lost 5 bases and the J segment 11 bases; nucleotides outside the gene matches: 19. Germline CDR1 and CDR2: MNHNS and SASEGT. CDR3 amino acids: CASSYTVAGLYNEQYF. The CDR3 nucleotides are TGTGCCAGCAGTTATACCGTAGCGGGGCTCTACAATGAGCAGTACTTC.

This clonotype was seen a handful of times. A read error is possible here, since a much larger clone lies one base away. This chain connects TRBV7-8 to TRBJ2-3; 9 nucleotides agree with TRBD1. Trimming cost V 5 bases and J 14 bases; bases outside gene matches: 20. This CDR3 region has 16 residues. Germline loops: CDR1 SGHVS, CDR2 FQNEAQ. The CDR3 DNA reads TGTGCCAGCAGCCAGGTCTGGACAGGGGTTCCCGGGGAGCTGTATTTT. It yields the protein CASSQVWTGVPGELYF.

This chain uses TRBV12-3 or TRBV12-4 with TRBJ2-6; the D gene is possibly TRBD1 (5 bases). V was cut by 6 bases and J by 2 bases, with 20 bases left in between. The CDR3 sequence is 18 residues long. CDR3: CASSDIDRVTAGANVLTF. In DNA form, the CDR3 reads TGTGCCAGCAGCGATATAGACAGAGTTACAGCTGGGGCCAACGTCCTGACTTTC.

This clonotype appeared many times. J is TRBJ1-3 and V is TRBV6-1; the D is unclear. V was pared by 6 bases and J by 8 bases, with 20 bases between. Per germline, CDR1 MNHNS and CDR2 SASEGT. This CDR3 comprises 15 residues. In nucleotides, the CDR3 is TGTGCCAGCAGAGGGCCTACGCTGCCCGGAGACACCATATATTTT. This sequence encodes CASRGPTLPGDTIYF.

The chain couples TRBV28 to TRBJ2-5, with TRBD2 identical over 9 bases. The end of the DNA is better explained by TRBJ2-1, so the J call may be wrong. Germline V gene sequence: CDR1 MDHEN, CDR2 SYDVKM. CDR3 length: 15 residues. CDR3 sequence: CASVAGVLTYNEQFF. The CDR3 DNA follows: TGTGCCAGCGTAGCGGGAGTGCTAACCTACAATGAGCAGTTCTTC.

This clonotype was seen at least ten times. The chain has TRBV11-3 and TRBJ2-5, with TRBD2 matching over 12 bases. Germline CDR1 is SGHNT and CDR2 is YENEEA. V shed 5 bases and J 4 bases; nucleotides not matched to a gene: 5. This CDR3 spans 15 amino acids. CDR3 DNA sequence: TGTGCCAGCAGCCTCGGACTAGCGGGATCAGAGACCCAGTACTTC. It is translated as CASSLGLAGSETQYF. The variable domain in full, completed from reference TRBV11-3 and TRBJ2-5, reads EAGVVQSPRYKIIEKKQPVAFWCNPISGHNTLYWYLQNLGQGPELLIRYENEEAVDDSQLPKDRFSAERLKGVDSTLKIQPAELGDSAVYLCASSLGLAGSETQYFGPGTRLLVL.

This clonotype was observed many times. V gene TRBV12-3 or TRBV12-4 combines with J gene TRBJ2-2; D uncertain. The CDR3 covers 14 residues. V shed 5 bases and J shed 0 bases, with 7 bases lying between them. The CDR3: CASSPYTNTGELFF. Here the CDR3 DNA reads TGTGCCAGCAGTCCTTACACGAACACCGGGGAGCTGTTTTTT.

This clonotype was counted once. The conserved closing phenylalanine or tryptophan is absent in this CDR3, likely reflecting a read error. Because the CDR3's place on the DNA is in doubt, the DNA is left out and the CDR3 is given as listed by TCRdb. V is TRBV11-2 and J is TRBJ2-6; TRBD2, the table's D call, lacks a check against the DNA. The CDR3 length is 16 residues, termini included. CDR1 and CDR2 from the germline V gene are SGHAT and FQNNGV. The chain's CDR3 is CASSLTSGSYEQYFGA.

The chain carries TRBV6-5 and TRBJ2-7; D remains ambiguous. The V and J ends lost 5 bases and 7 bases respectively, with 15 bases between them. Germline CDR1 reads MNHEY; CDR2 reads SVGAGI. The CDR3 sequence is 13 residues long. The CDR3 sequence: CASSDSVVNEQYF. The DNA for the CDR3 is TGTGCCAGCAGTGATTCAGTAGTCAATGAGCAGTACTTC.

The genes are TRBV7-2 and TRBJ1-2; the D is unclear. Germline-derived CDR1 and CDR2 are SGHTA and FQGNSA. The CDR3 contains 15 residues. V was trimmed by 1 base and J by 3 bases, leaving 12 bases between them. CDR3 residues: CASSLDFGADYGYTF. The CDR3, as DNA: TGTGCCAGCAGCTTAGATTTTGGAGCCGACTATGGCTACACCTTC.

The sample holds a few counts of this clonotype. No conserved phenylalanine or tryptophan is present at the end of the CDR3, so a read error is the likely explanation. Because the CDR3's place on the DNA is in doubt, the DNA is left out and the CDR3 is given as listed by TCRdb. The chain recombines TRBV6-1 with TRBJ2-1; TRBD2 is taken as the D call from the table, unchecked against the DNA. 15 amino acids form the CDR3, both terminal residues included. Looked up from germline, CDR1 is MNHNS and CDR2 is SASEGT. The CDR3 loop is CASSEEENYGYTFGS.